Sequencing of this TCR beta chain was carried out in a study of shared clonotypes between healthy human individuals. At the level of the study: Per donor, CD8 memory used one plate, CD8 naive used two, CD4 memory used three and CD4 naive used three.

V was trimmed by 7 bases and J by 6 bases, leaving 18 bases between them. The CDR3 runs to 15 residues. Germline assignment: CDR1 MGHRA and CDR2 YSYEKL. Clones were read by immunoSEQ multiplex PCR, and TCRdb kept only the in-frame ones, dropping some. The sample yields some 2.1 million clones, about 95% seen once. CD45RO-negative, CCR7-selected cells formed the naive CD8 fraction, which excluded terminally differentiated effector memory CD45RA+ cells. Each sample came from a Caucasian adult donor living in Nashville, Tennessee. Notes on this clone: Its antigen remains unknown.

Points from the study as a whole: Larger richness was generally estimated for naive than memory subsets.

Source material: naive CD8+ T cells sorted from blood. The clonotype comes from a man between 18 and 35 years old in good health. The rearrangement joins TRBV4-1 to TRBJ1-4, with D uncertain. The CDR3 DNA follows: TGCGCCAGCACCCTAGGGAACCGTGGGGATGAAAAACTGTTTTTT. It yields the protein CASTLGNRGDEKLFF.